This TCR beta chain appears in the sequencing data of a study of blood T cell repertoires in COVID-19. At the level of the study: Sample material is recorded as cDNA or gDNA derived from T cells, B-cell-depleted T cells, or PBMCs.

Germline lookup yields CDR1 LGHNA and CDR2 YSLEER. The CDR3 is made up of 16 amino acids. The germline V and J ends were trimmed by 0 bases and 3 bases, with 14 bases remaining between them. TCRdb keeps only in-frame clones here, not all; method: immunoSEQ multiplex PCR. Here the sample spans 72,000 or so clones, 88% being singletons. V and J are TRBV4-3 and TRBJ2-5; D might be TRBD2 (6 bases). Sequencing was done on a sample of peripheral blood. This sequence originates from a man aged 45-65 years with active COVID-19. CDR3 sequence reads: CASSQEGFKREETQYF. CDR3 bases: TGCGCCAGCAGCCAAGAAGGCTTTAAGCGGGAAGAGACCCAGTACTTC.